Presented here are 13 T cell receptor beta chains from one specimen sequenced in a study of control samples from healthy donors and cancer patients. Generated by immunoSEQ multiplex PCR, the TCRdb table keeps only in-frame clones and is missing some. The sample includes over 150,000 clones, roughly 94% of them seen just once. The source material was PBMCs. The source is a man aged 55-75 years with colorectal cancer.

The chain carries TRBV5-1 and TRBJ1-2; D unresolved. Germline V gives CDR1 SGHRS, CDR2 YFSETQ. Trimming pared 0 bases from V and 0 bases from J, leaving 12 bases between. The CDR3 spans 16 residues. The CDR3 region has the DNA TGCGCCAGCAGCTTGGATGAGACTGGAGCTAACTATGGCTACACCTTC. This encodes CASSLDETGANYGYTF. The complete variable domain, with remaining parts taken from reference TRBV5-1 and TRBJ1-2, reads KAGVTQTPRYLIKTRGQQVTLSCSPISGHRSVSWYQQTPGQGLQFLFEYFSETQRNKGNFPGRFSGRQFSNSRSEMNVSTLELGDSALYLCASSLDETGANYGYTFGSGTRLTVV.

The chain is built from TRBV19 and TRBJ2-1; D perhaps matches TRBD1 (5 bases). Trimming took 5 bases from V and 4 from J, leaving 9 bases between them. The CDR3 loop spans 13 amino acids. In germline, CDR1 is LNHDA, CDR2 SQIVND (reference sequence). DNA for the CDR3: TGTGCCAGTAGTGTCGACAGTTACAATGAGCAGTTCTTC. The encoded protein is CASSVDSYNEQFF. The full variable domain, its missing parts supplied by reference TRBV19 and TRBJ2-1, is DGGITQSPKYLFRKEGQNVTLSCEQNLNHDAMYWYRQDPGQGLRLIYYSQIVNDFQKGDIAEGYSVSREKKESFPLTVTSAQKNPTAFYLCASSVDSYNEQFFGPGTRLTVL.

V and J are TRBV18 and TRBJ1-5; the D gene is possibly TRBD1 (5 bases). This CDR3 region has 15 residues. The V gene's germline CDR1 is KGHSH and CDR2 LQKENI. V was clipped by 2 bases and J by 5 bases, with 13 bases between them. The CDR3 DNA reads as TGTGCCAGCTCACCAGGGGCAGGGATCGATCAGCCCCAGCATTTT. Its translation is CASSPGAGIDQPQHF.

The chain carries TRBV3-1 (or the pseudogene TRBV3-2) and TRBJ1-6, with D maybe TRBD1 (5 bases). Per the germline V gene, CDR1 is LGHDT and CDR2 is YNNKEL (reference sequence). This CDR3 spans 13 amino acids. V lost 6 bases, J lost 9 bases, and 12 bases lay in between. The CDR3 protein is CASRLAGLSPLHF. The CDR3 region has the DNA TGTGCCAGCAGGCTCGCAGGGCTTTCACCCCTCCACTTT.

In its sample, this clone was seen a few times. The V call is TRBV6-5, the J call TRBJ1-2, with D possibly matching TRBD1 (5 bases). CDR1 is MNHEY, CDR2 SVGAGI, per germline. Trimming shortened V by 5 bases and J by 5 bases, and 18 bases separated the two germline ends. The CDR3 totals 15 residues. The CDR3 nucleotides read TGTGCCAGCAGTCTAGACAGTTCCGACCCATATGGCTACACCTTC. Protein: CASSLDSSDPYGYTF.

The rearrangement links TRBV7-9 to TRBJ1-5; the match to TRBD1 covers 8 bases. J was trimmed by 4 bases and V by 4 bases; bases with no gene match: 6. The CDR3 sequence is 15 residues long. From germline, CDR1 is SEHNR and CDR2 FQNEAQ (reference sequence). This CDR3 reads CASSYDRGLNQPQHF. The CDR3 coding sequence is TGTGCCAGCAGCTATGACAGGGGCCTAAATCAGCCCCAGCATTTT.

The chain carries TRBV3-1 (or the pseudogene TRBV3-2) and TRBJ2-3, with a possible D match to TRBD2 (7 bases). The germline V and J ends were trimmed by 0 bases and 4 bases, with 14 bases remaining between them. This CDR3 comprises 16 residues. Germline CDR1 LGHDT, CDR2 YNNKEL (reference sequence). Here the CDR3 DNA reads TGTGCCAGCAGCCAAGAAGGAGGGGGGGCCGCAGATACGCAGTATTTT. Its protein product is CASSQEGGGAADTQYF.

The J gene is TRBJ1-2, the V gene TRBV10-3; D is possibly TRBD1 (6 bases). The germline V gene has CDR1 ENHRY and CDR2 SYGVKD. Trimming cost V 0 bases and J 6 bases, with 11 bases left between them. CDR3 length: 14 amino acids. For the CDR3, the DNA is TGTGCCATCAGTGAGTCGACAGGCATCGATGGCTACACCTTC. Its protein is CAISESTGIDGYTF.

The V and J genes are TRBV19 and TRBJ2-3, with a possible D match to TRBD2 (5 bases). The CDR3 consists of 15 residues. From germline, CDR1 is LNHDA and CDR2 SQIVND (reference sequence). V lost 6 bases and J 3 bases, leaving 16 bases between the germline ends. CDR3 protein: CASRPGGFVTDTQYF. The DNA of the CDR3 is TGTGCCAGTAGGCCTGGCGGGTTCGTGACAGATACGCAGTATTTT.

V is TRBV5-1 and J is TRBJ2-7; D is possibly TRBD1 (5 bases). V was clipped by 4 bases and J by 5 bases, with 16 bases between them. Per the germline V gene, CDR1 is SGHRS and CDR2 is YFSETQ. This CDR3 is built from 14 residues. The CDR3 DNA reads as TGCGCCAGCAGCCCGCAGGGAAGGGCGAACGAGCAGTACTTC. It is translated as CASSPQGRANEQYF.

DNA of the CDR3: TGCGCCAGCAGCTCCCAGGGGGCCACTGGCACCGGGGAGCTGTTTTTT. Translation: CASSSQGATGTGELFF. The chain is built from TRBV5-1 and TRBJ2-2; the match to TRBD1 covers 8 bases. V shed 3 bases and J 4 bases; nucleotides not matched to a gene: 8. The CDR3 has 16 residues. The germline V gene encodes CDR1 SGHRS and CDR2 YFSETQ.

The rearrangement links TRBV20-1 to TRBJ1-1; D is possibly TRBD1 (5 bases). From germline, CDR1 is DFQATT and CDR2 SNEGSKA (reference sequence). There are 11 residues in the CDR3. The CDR3 sequence is CTHRQGTEAFF. The CDR3 DNA sequence: TGCACCCACCGTCAGGGCACTGAAGCTTTCTTT.

The genes are TRBV3-1 (or the pseudogene TRBV3-2) and TRBJ1-1; D gene ambiguous. CDR1 is LGHDT, CDR2 YNNKEL, per germline (reference sequence). The CDR3 covers 13 residues. Trimming left V 1 base short and J 5 bases short, with 8 bases between. The CDR3 loop is CASSQARGTEAFF. The CDR3 DNA is TGTGCCAGCAGCCAAGCCCGAGGGACTGAAGCTTTCTTT.